This TCR beta chain was recorded in a study of human T cells and chemical hapten exposure. Study information: Sensitization involved placing 2% DPC onto a roughly 2 cm by roughly 2 cm region of upper inner arm skin.

Library construction involved attaching unique molecular identifiers to individual cDNA molecules, which allowed quantitative, reproducible TCR counting. Authors' methods: Counting gave a median of around 100,000 TCRs per sample, with values ranging from about 20,000 to 750,000. TCRdb fed the RACE reads into MiXCR, producing one record per CDR3 protein. The V and J calls, along with clone size, are taken from TCRdb and not from the paper's own processing. The data show a few hundred thousand distinct CDR3 sequences, with just under 6.5% seen just once and around 6% held by the top ten. Specified time point: patch test 2, 6 weeks after DPC sensitization. As to treatment: therapeutic diphenylcyclopropenone sensitization with weekly scalp DPC. The receptor's source is a woman younger than 35 with alopecia areata. Some clones in this sample may be carry-over from other donors' samples. Sequencing was performed on whole blood, taken in connection with sensitization to the hapten diphenylcyclopropenone (DPC).

CDR3 bases: TGTGCCAGCAGCTTCCGGGACTTCAGCACAGATACGCAGTATTTT. It encodes CASSFRDFSTDTQYF. The chain is built from TRBV7-6 and TRBJ2-3, with D perhaps matching TRBD2 (6 bases). CDR3 length: 15 amino acids. Trimming took 3 bases from V and 0 from J, leaving 10 bases between them. In germline, CDR1 is SGHVS, CDR2 FNYEAQ. The variable domain in full, completed from reference TRBV7-6 and TRBJ2-3, reads GAGVSQSPRYKVTKRGQDVALRCDPISGHVSLYWYRQALGQGPEFLTYFNYEAQQDKSGLPNDRFSAERPEGSISTLTIQRTEQRDSAMYRCASSFRDFSTDTQYFGPGTRLTVL.